The sample holds a few counts of the clone carrying this T cell receptor (beta chain). From germline, CDR1 is LGHDT and CDR2 YNNKEL (reference sequence). This CDR3 region has 15 residues. With 2 bases removed from V and 7 bases from J, the gap between germline ends came to 12 bases. The sample is drawn from a study of Graves' ophthalmopathy and Graves' hyperthyroidism. Investigators amplified TCR beta CDR3 regions from RNA transcripts. Following a first-round RT-PCR that used HTBI primers, a second-round multiplex PCR was carried out. One entry per CDR3 protein results from TCRdb running MiXCR on the multiplex PCR reads. The table has 300,000 to 500,000 distinct CDR3 sequences, approximately 15% seen once; the top ten hold roughly 7%. Absence of ophthalmopathy within 18 months of follow-up defined stable hyperthyroidism. Newly diagnosed hyperthyroidism donors, aged 18 to 65, duration under 2 months. Serum thyroxine and TRAb, along with clinical symptoms, thyroid ultrasound and orbital computed tomography, were what diagnosis relied on. The starting material, 10 ml of fresh peripheral blood, provided the PBMCs.

The receptor comes from a woman aged 18 to 35 with stable Graves' hyperthyroidism. The sequenced sample was peripheral blood. The chain links TRBV3-1 to TRBJ1-6; D possibly corresponds to TRBD1 (5 bases). The DNA for the CDR3 is TGTGCCAGCAGCCAACAGGGAATCGTCAATTCACCCCTCCACTTT. Protein sequence: CASSQQGIVNSPLHF.